This T cell receptor (beta chain) was identified in a study of OX40 agonist ivuxolimab in advanced cancers. Libraries were prepared by immunoSEQ multiplex PCR; TCRdb keeps only in-frame clonotypes and omits some of them. This sample has some 99,000 clones, with 80% to 95% found just once. A note on this clone: Its antigen is not known.

Any history of autoimmune disease or systemic immunosuppression disqualified patients. On cycle 4 day 1 and cycle 7 day 1, as well as at baseline, blood was sampled. Notes on the study in general: CD8+ T cells showed, on average, more clonal expansion than CD4+ cells. Near-lowest levels of clonal expansion characterized partial responders at 0.1-3.0 mg/kg.

CDR3 size: 15 residues. The V gene's germline CDR1 is MNHNS and CDR2 SASEGT. V lost 1 base and J lost 6; bases outside the gene matches: 6. The specimen comprised CD4+ or CD8+ T cells sorted from blood, sampled in a trial of the OX40 agonist ivuxolimab. The V gene is TRBV6-1, the J gene TRBJ2-1, with 7 bases fitting TRBD2. The sequence came from an adult with an advanced solid tumor such as melanoma, head and neck, liver or kidney cancer. The CDR3 DNA is TGTGCCAGCAGTGAAGGGGCGGGAGTCGGCAATGAGCAGTTCTTC. Translating gives CASSEGAGVGNEQFF.